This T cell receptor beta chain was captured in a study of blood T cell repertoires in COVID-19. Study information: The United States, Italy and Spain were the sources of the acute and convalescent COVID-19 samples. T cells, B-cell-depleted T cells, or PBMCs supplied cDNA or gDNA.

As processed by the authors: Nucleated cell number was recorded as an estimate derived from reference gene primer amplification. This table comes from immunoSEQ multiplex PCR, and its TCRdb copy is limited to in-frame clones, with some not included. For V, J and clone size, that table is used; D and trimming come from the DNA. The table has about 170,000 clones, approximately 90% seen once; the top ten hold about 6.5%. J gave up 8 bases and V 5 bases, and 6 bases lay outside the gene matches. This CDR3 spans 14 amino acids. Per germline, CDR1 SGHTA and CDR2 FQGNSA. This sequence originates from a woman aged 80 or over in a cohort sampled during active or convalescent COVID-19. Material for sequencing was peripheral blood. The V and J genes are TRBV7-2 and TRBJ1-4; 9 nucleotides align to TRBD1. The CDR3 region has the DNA TGTGCCAGCAGCCCCCGGACAGGGGACGAAAAACTGTTTTTT. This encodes CASSPRTGDEKLFF. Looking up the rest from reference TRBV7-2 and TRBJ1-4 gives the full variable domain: GAGVSQSPSNKVTEKGKDVELRCDPISGHTALYWYRQSLGQGLEFLIYFQGNSAPDKSGLPSDRFSAERTGGSVSTLTIQRTQQEDSAVYLCASSPRTGDEKLFFGSGTQLSVL.